One and the same sample provided the 19 T cell receptor beta chains below, sequenced in a study of shared clonotypes between healthy human individuals. Sequencing was performed with immunoSEQ multiplex PCR; in TCRdb, only in-frame clones are kept and a portion is missing. This table has roughly 500,000 clones, around 95% appearing once. Sequenced input: naive CD4+ T cells sorted from blood. As to subset: CD45RA+ positively selected. Every receptor here comes from a woman in her thirties in good health.

The V and J genes are TRBV21-1 and TRBJ1-1. TRBV21-1 is a pseudogene. This CDR3 is built from 14 residues. The CDR3 DNA is TGTGCCAGCAGCAAGAAGGAGAGGAGCACTGAAGCTTTCTTT. It translates to CASSKKERSTEAFF.

The CDR3 region is CASRWDRGRETQYF. The CDR3 region has the DNA TGTGCCAGCAGGTGGGACAGGGGGCGCGAGACCCAGTACTTC. The V gene is TRBV6-5, the J gene TRBJ2-5; the match to TRBD1 covers 12 bases. CDR1 MNHEY and CDR2 SVGAGI come from the germline V gene. The J segment lost 5 bases and the V segment lost 6 bases, leaving 4 bases of the junction unmatched. This CDR3 contains 14 residues.

The sample holds one count of this clone. V and J are TRBV11-2 and TRBJ2-2; D unresolved. Trimming took 4 bases from V and 4 from J, leaving 7 bases between them. The CDR3 totals 13 residues. Germline V gene data show CDR1 as SGHAT and CDR2 as FQNNGV. In DNA, the CDR3 is TGTGCCAGCAGCTACACGGGCACCGGGGAGCTGTTTTTT. Amino acids: CASSYTGTGELFF.

The J gene is TRBJ1-1, the V gene TRBV27, with D possibly TRBD1 on 6 matching bases. The germline gives CDR1 MNHEY, CDR2 SMNVEV (reference sequence). V gave up 8 bases and J gave up 0 bases, with 19 bases separating them. The CDR3 has 16 residues. In DNA, the CDR3 is TGTGCCAGCTCCACGGGGGCCCGACCCATGAACACTGAAGCTTTCTTT. This sequence encodes CASSTGARPMNTEAFF.

The chain joins TRBV28 to TRBJ2-7; tentative D call: TRBD2 (6 bases). The CDR3 has 15 residues. Germline lookup yields CDR1 MDHEN and CDR2 SYDVKM. V lost 5 bases to trimming and J lost 0 bases, with 14 bases between them. CDR3 bases: TGTGCCAGCAGTGTCGGACTAAAAAACTCCTACGAGCAGTACTTC. It codes for CASSVGLKNSYEQYF.

The rearrangement links TRBV7-9 to TRBJ1-3; TRBD1 might be the D (5 bases). Germline V gene lookup returns CDR1 SEHNR and CDR2 FQNEAQ (reference sequence). V lost 4 bases, J lost 1 base, and 11 bases lay in between. This CDR3 comprises 15 residues. Here the CDR3 reads CASSSIGVSGNTIYF. CDR3 DNA sequence: TGTGCCAGCAGCTCAATAGGGGTTTCTGGAAACACCATATATTTT.

This chain uses TRBV18 with TRBJ2-1, with D unresolved. The CDR3 length is 16 residues. From germline, CDR1 is KGHSH and CDR2 LQKENI. The V gene lost 4 bases and the J gene lost 0 bases, with 13 bases spanning the gap. CDR3 residues: CASSLITISSYNEQFF. In nucleotides, the CDR3 is TGTGCCAGCTCACTGATCACTATCAGCTCCTACAATGAGCAGTTCTTC.

The chain recombines TRBV2 with TRBJ2-1, with TRBD2 matching over 7 bases. Germline values: CDR1 SNHLY, CDR2 FYNNEI. The CDR3 is 13 residues long. With 8 bases clipped from V and 0 bases from J, the junction kept 1 base outside the gene matches. This chain's CDR3 is CASAGDSYNEQFF. Written as DNA, the CDR3 is TGTGCCAGCGCGGGAGACTCCTACAATGAGCAGTTCTTC.

V and J are TRBV2 and TRBJ2-7, with TRBD1 identical over 7 bases. CDR3 length: 12 amino acids. Germline V gene sequence: CDR1 SNHLY, CDR2 FYNNEI. J was trimmed by 3 bases and V by 4 bases; bases with no gene match: 0. This chain's CDR3 is CASSGDSYEQYF. CDR3 nucleotide sequence: TGTGCCAGCAGTGGGGACAGCTACGAGCAGTACTTC.

The V and J genes are TRBV10-3 and TRBJ1-2, with D perhaps matching TRBD1 (6 bases). This CDR3 contains 17 residues. Trimming stripped 2 bases from V and 6 bases from J, with 22 bases between. The germline gives CDR1 ENHRY, CDR2 SYGVKD. The CDR3 loop reads CAISERIAGHEGNGYTF. The DNA for the CDR3 is TGTGCCATCAGTGAGCGAATTGCGGGACACGAAGGTAATGGCTACACCTTC.

This chain links TRBV5-1 with TRBJ2-7, with 9 bases lining up with TRBD1. Trimming cost V 4 bases and J 5 bases; bases outside gene matches: 13. The length of the CDR3 is 16 residues. The germline V gene encodes CDR1 SGHRS and CDR2 YFSETQ. The CDR3 spells CASSLLGPGQGDEQYF. DNA of the CDR3: TGCGCCAGCAGCCTATTAGGACCGGGACAGGGAGACGAGCAGTACTTC.

The gene calls are TRBV7-2 and TRBJ2-3, with 9 positions matching TRBD2. The junction had 6 bases not matched to a gene; V was cut back by 1 base and J by 1 base. Germline CDR1 and CDR2: SGHTA and FQGNSA. The CDR3 runs 17 residues. CDR3 in amino acids: CASSLDAGGAGTDTQYF. The CDR3 DNA follows: TGTGCCAGCAGCTTAGACGCGGGAGGGGCGGGCACAGATACGCAGTATTTT.

This chain uses TRBV19 with TRBJ2-3; D call uncertain. The CDR3 consists of 12 residues. Trimming left V 2 bases short and J 6 bases short, with 6 bases between. Per the germline V gene, CDR1 is LNHDA and CDR2 is SQIVND (reference sequence). The CDR3 loop reads CASSILPDTQYF. The CDR3, as DNA: TGTGCCAGTAGTATACTTCCGGATACGCAGTATTTT. The complete variable domain, with remaining parts taken from reference TRBV19 and TRBJ2-3, reads DGGITQSPKYLFRKEGQNVTLSCEQNLNHDAMYWYRQDPGQGLRLIYYSQIVNDFQKGDIAEGYSVSREKKESFPLTVTSAQKNPTAFYLCASSILPDTQYFGPGTRLTVL.

This sequence joins TRBV9 and TRBJ2-5, with TRBD1 as a possible D gene (6 bases). The CDR3 runs to 12 residues. V was pared by 5 bases and J by 5 bases, with 10 bases between. In germline, CDR1 is SGDLS, CDR2 YYNGEE. The CDR3 is CASSAGVETQYF. The CDR3 nucleotides read TGTGCCAGCAGTGCAGGGGTGGAGACCCAGTACTTC. Variable domain in full (rest from reference TRBV9 and TRBJ2-5): DSGVTQTPKHLITATGQRVTLRCSPRSGDLSVYWYQQSLDQGLQFLIQYYNGEERAKGNILERFSAQQFPDLHSELNLSSLELGDSALYFCASSAGVETQYFGPGTRLLVL.

The V gene is TRBV9, the J gene TRBJ1-4; D is uncertain. The CDR3 extends over 16 amino acids. Germline loops: CDR1 SGDLS, CDR2 YYNGEE. V lost 0 bases, J lost 0 bases, and 9 bases lay in between. CDR3 in amino acids: CASSVGATTTNEKLFF. The CDR3 region has the DNA TGTGCCAGCAGCGTAGGGGCAACGACAACTAATGAAAAACTGTTTTTT.

The chain joins TRBV5-4 to TRBJ1-4; 8 nucleotides line up with TRBD1. CDR3 length: 15 amino acids. With V trimmed by 4 bases and J by 6 bases, 8 bases remained unmatched. CDR1 and CDR2 (germline): SGHNT, YYREEE (reference sequence). The CDR3 coding sequence is TGTGCCAGCAGCCCACCGGGACAGGCGGATGAAAAACTGTTTTTT. Residues: CASSPPGQADEKLFF.

The chain links TRBV9 to TRBJ2-3; D is unclear. In germline, CDR1 is SGDLS, CDR2 YYNGEE. V was clipped by 2 bases and J by 4 bases, with 8 bases between them. The CDR3 is 13 residues long. The CDR3 loop reads CASSVNSPDTQYF. For the CDR3, the DNA is TGTGCCAGCAGCGTTAACTCTCCAGATACGCAGTATTTT.

The V gene is TRBV2, the J gene TRBJ2-5; 11 positions match TRBD2. Germline loops: CDR1 SNHLY, CDR2 FYNNEI. The trim removed 5 bases at V and 5 bases at J, leaving 13 bases unmatched. This CDR3 is 17 amino acids long. In DNA form, the CDR3 reads TGTGCCAGCAGTTTCGTGTTAGCGGGAGGGAGTGGGGAGACCCAGTACTTC. Amino acid sequence: CASSFVLAGGSGETQYF.

The chain links TRBV7-9 to TRBJ2-7; TRBD1 matches 10 bases. J was trimmed by 4 bases and V by 6 bases; bases with no gene match: 3. Per the germline V gene, CDR1 is SEHNR and CDR2 is FQNEAQ (reference sequence). The CDR3 sequence is 13 residues long. CDR3 sequence (DNA): TGTGCCAGCAGAGGGGACAGGGGATACGAGCAGTACTTC. Translated, it gives CASRGDRGYEQYF.